Shown below are 31 T cell receptor beta chains from a single sample sequenced in a study of technical replicates of blood from four donors. TCRdb's copy holds only in-frame clones and misses some; the assay was immunoSEQ multiplex PCR. The profile shows 65,000 to 80,000 clones, 95% to 99% of them singletons. The sequenced sample was T cells isolated from PBMCs. The receptors derive from a human donor in good health.

The rearrangement links TRBV30 to TRBJ2-3; D possibly corresponds to TRBD2 (6 bases). The CDR3 is 15 amino acids. The germline V gene encodes CDR1 GTSNPN and CDR2 SVGIG (reference sequence). V gave up 2 bases and J gave up 0 bases, with 12 bases separating them. This CDR3 is CAWSFPGASTDTQYF. CDR3 in DNA: TGTGCCTGGAGTTTCCCGGGAGCTAGCACAGATACGCAGTATTTT. The variable domain in full, with the rest retrieved from reference TRBV30 and TRBJ2-3, is SQTIHQWPATLVQPVGSPLSLECTVEGTSNPNLYWYRQAAGRGLQLLFYSVGIGQISSEVPQNLSASRPQDRQFILSSKKLLLSDSGFYLCAWSFPGASTDTQYFGPGTRLTVL.

The chain joins TRBV7-3 to TRBJ2-1, with a tentative D call TRBD2 (5 bases). Germline lookup yields CDR1 SGHTA and CDR2 FQGTGA. With 2 bases removed from V and 6 bases from J, the gap between germline ends came to 20 bases. CDR3 length equals 17 residues. As DNA, the CDR3 is TGTGCCAGCAGCTTAGGAGGCTTAGTGGGAATTAGCAATGAGCAGTTCTTC. Its protein product is CASSLGGLVGISNEQFF.

The chain is built from TRBV9 and TRBJ2-7; 9 bases line up with TRBD1. The CDR3 has 17 amino acids. The J segment lost 6 bases and the V segment lost 0 bases, leaving 13 bases of the junction unmatched. Per germline, CDR1 SGDLS and CDR2 YYNGEE. The CDR3 region is CASSVESSGQGQLEQYF. The CDR3 nucleotides are TGTGCCAGCAGCGTAGAATCATCAGGACAGGGGCAGCTCGAGCAGTACTTC. The full variable domain, with the rest looked up from reference TRBV9 and TRBJ2-7, is DSGVTQTPKHLITATGQRVTLRCSPRSGDLSVYWYQQSLDQGLQFLIQYYNGEERAKGNILERFSAQQFPDLHSELNLSSLELGDSALYFCASSVESSGQGQLEQYFGPGTRLTVT.

V usage is TRBV15 and J usage is TRBJ2-1; tentatively, D is TRBD2 (6 bases). The CDR3 is 14 amino acids. Germline V gene sequence: CDR1 LNHNV, CDR2 YYDKDF (reference sequence). Deletions cut 4 bases from V and 7 bases from J, with 14 bases between. The CDR3 reads CATSKWMEGNEQFF. The CDR3 DNA follows: TGTGCCACCAGCAAGTGGATGGAGGGAAATGAGCAGTTCTTC.

V gene TRBV20-1 combines with J gene TRBJ2-3; unclear D gene. Deletions cut 5 bases from V and 6 bases from J, with 9 bases between. The germline V gene has CDR1 DFQATT and CDR2 SNEGSKA (reference sequence). The CDR3 has 11 residues. Here the CDR3 DNA reads TGCAGTGCTCAACTCGGGGATACGCAGTATTTT. Translated, it gives CSAQLGDTQYF.

This chain uses TRBV19 with TRBJ1-2; D perhaps matches TRBD1 (6 bases). V lost 7 bases and J 8 bases, leaving 17 bases between the germline ends. CDR3 length: 13 amino acids. Per germline, CDR1 LNHDA and CDR2 SQIVND (reference sequence). As DNA, the CDR3 is TGTGCCAGTATGGGGGGGGGCGCGGTGGGCTACACCTTC. It codes for CASMGGGAVGYTF.

This chain links TRBV5-1 with TRBJ2-3; D ambiguous. V was pared by 3 bases and J by 2 bases, with 10 bases between. The CDR3 consists of 14 residues. The germline V gene has CDR1 SGHRS and CDR2 YFSETQ. In DNA form, the CDR3 reads TGCGCCAGCAGCTCTGCAGTTACCACAGATACGCAGTATTTT. Translation gives CASSSAVTTDTQYF.

The genes are TRBV5-8 and TRBJ2-5, with 7 bases fitting TRBD1. The CDR3 loop spans 16 amino acids. Per germline, CDR1 SGHTS and CDR2 YDEGEE. V lost 3 bases, J lost 3 bases, and 11 bases stayed unmatched. The CDR3 loop reads CASSYDPGTAEETQYF. The CDR3 DNA is TGTGCCAGCAGCTATGATCCCGGGACAGCTGAAGAGACCCAGTACTTC. Full variable domain (remainder filled in from reference TRBV5-8 and TRBJ2-5): EAGVTQSPTHLIKTRGQQATLRCSPISGHTSVYWYQQALGLGLQFLLWYDEGEERNRGNFPPRFSGRQFPNYSSELNVNALELEDSALYLCASSYDPGTAEETQYFGPGTRLLVL.

This chain connects TRBV28 to TRBJ2-2; 9 positions match TRBD1. With V trimmed by 8 bases and J by 3 bases, 7 bases remained unmatched. The CDR3 has 15 residues. In germline, CDR1 is MDHEN, CDR2 SYDVKM. The CDR3 DNA is TGTGCCAGCCAACCCGGGACAGGGTACACCGGGGAGCTGTTTTTT. It is translated as CASQPGTGYTGELFF.

The chain employs TRBV10-2 and TRBJ2-7; a possible D gene is TRBD2 (6 bases). The germline V and J ends were trimmed by 6 bases and 4 bases, with 22 bases remaining between them. The CDR3 is 16 amino acids. The germline V gene encodes CDR1 WSHSY and CDR2 SAAADI. CDR3 region: CASRTYPMSGRYEQYF. CDR3 DNA sequence: TGCGCCAGCAGGACCTATCCGATGAGCGGGCGGTACGAGCAGTACTTC.

The chain couples TRBV6-1 to TRBJ1-5; 8 positions agree with TRBD1. There are 15 residues in the CDR3. Trimming took 7 bases from V and 1 from J; bases not matched to a gene: 6. Germline V gene sequence: CDR1 MNHNS, CDR2 SASEGT. CDR3 nucleotide sequence: TGTGCCAGCAATCCCGGGACAGGAAGCAATCAGCCCCAGCATTTT. Its translation is CASNPGTGSNQPQHF.

The chain is built from TRBV7-3 and TRBJ2-1; 10 positions match TRBD2. After removal of 3 bases from V and 6 bases from J, the junction contained 5 bases not matched to a gene. This CDR3 has 15 amino acids. Per germline, CDR1 SGHTA and CDR2 FQGTGA. CDR3 loop: CASSLLAGDFNEQFF. The CDR3 nucleotides are TGTGCCAGCAGCTTGCTAGCGGGAGATTTCAATGAGCAGTTCTTC.

This chain joins TRBV6-1 and TRBJ2-3; TRBD2 agrees at 8 bases. The germline CDR1 and CDR2 sequences are MNHNS and SASEGT. The CDR3 runs 13 residues. V lost 11 bases and J lost 1; bases outside the gene matches: 5. As DNA, the CDR3 is TGTGCCGAGCGGGAGTCGGGCACAGATACGCAGTATTTT. Protein product: CAERESGTDTQYF.

V usage is TRBV13 and J usage is TRBJ2-7, with D unclear. Germline V gives CDR1 PRHDT, CDR2 FYEKMQ (reference sequence). The V gene lost 1 base and the J gene lost 3 bases, with 4 bases spanning the gap. The CDR3 consists of 12 residues. The CDR3 is CASSLDSYEQYF. The CDR3 DNA sequence: TGTGCCAGCAGCTTAGACAGCTACGAGCAGTACTTC.

The CDR3 loop is CASRDQNSGNTEAFF. The CDR3 DNA reads TGTGCCAGCAGGGACCAGAACTCGGGAAACACTGAAGCTTTCTTT. The gene calls are TRBV6-5 and TRBJ1-1, with D unclear. The V and J ends lost 6 bases and 2 bases respectively, with 16 bases between them. Germline V CDR1 and CDR2: MNHEY, SVGAGI. The CDR3 contains 15 residues.

The genes are TRBV2 and TRBJ1-1; TRBD1 is a possible D gene (5 bases). V was shortened by 1 base and J by 2 bases, with 11 bases between the two germline ends. CDR3 length equals 15 residues. Germline V gene lookup returns CDR1 SNHLY and CDR2 FYNNEI. The CDR3 coding sequence is TGTGCCAGCAGTGAAGTGGGGGGATCTAACACTGAAGCTTTCTTT. Translating it yields CASSEVGGSNTEAFF.

The chain couples TRBV7-8 to TRBJ2-5, with 8 bases that match TRBD2. Germline V gene data show CDR1 as SGHVS and CDR2 as FQNEAQ. The CDR3 length is 17 residues. V shed 5 bases and J 5 bases; nucleotides not matched to a gene: 16. The CDR3 region is CASSPARLAGGAETQYF. DNA for the CDR3: TGTGCCAGCAGCCCAGCGCGCCTAGCGGGTGGGGCTGAGACCCAGTACTTC.

The rearrangement joins TRBV28 to TRBJ1-1; maybe TRBD1 (5 bases). This CDR3 comprises 16 residues. V lost 3 bases and J 4 bases, leaving 18 bases between the germline ends. The germline V gene has CDR1 MDHEN and CDR2 SYDVKM. The CDR3 reads CASSFPFGTSSTEAFF. In DNA form, the CDR3 reads TGTGCCAGCAGTTTCCCCTTCGGGACTTCTTCCACTGAAGCTTTCTTT.

The rearrangement links TRBV7-8 to TRBJ2-7, with 15 positions matching TRBD2. Trimming at V came to 2 bases and at J to 4 bases, leaving 3 bases not matched to a gene. CDR1 is SGHVS and CDR2 is FQNEAQ in the germline V gene. The CDR3 consists of 16 residues. In DNA, the CDR3 is TGTGCCAGCAGCTTATGGACTAGCGGGAGGGTATACGAGCAGTACTTC. Protein product: CASSLWTSGRVYEQYF.

This clone showed up just a few times. The V call is TRBV9, the J call TRBJ2-2; a possible D gene is TRBD1 (6 bases). The CDR3 is 15 amino acids. The germline gives CDR1 SGDLS, CDR2 YYNGEE. V shed 4 bases and J shed 7 bases, with 17 bases lying between them. CDR3 protein: CASSNRWGPDGELFF. The DNA for the CDR3 is TGTGCCAGCAGCAACCGATGGGGGCCGGACGGGGAGCTGTTTTTT.

The V call is TRBV13, the J call TRBJ2-1, with TRBD1 as a possible D gene (6 bases). This CDR3 is 16 amino acids long. CDR1 is PRHDT, CDR2 FYEKMQ, per germline (reference sequence). V was shortened by 1 base and J by 9 bases, with 19 bases between the two germline ends. CDR3 sequence reads: CASSLEVGGAGSEQFF. The CDR3 bases are TGTGCCAGCAGCTTAGAGGTTGGGGGCGCGGGTTCTGAGCAGTTCTTC.

The rearrangement joins TRBV13 to TRBJ2-5, with D possibly being TRBD2 (6 bases). The CDR3 contains 14 residues. From germline, CDR1 is PRHDT and CDR2 FYEKMQ (reference sequence). Trimming took 3 bases from V and 4 from J, leaving 12 bases between them. This chain's CDR3 is CASSFPGGGETQYF. DNA of the CDR3: TGTGCCAGCAGCTTCCCCGGGGGAGGAGAGACCCAGTACTTC.

The V gene is TRBV4-3, the J gene TRBJ2-6; TRBD1 might be the D (6 bases). This CDR3 has 18 residues. Germline CDR1 reads LGHNA; CDR2 reads YSLEER. Trimming stripped 4 bases from V and 0 bases from J, with 16 bases between. The CDR3 reads CASSPTQGYYSGANVLTF. The CDR3 DNA is TGCGCCAGCAGCCCAACACAGGGTTACTACTCTGGGGCCAACGTCCTGACTTTC.

The V gene is TRBV6-5, the J gene TRBJ2-4, with a tentative D call TRBD1 (6 bases). The CDR3 length is 14 residues. CDR1 MNHEY and CDR2 SVGAGI come from the germline V gene. V lost 7 bases to trimming and J lost 3 bases, with 13 bases between them. The CDR3 loop reads CASKNRDNKNIQYF. The CDR3 DNA is TGTGCCAGCAAAAACCGGGACAACAAAAACATTCAGTACTTC.

This sequence joins TRBV10-3 and TRBJ1-3, with D maybe TRBD1 (5 bases). Trimming cost V 3 bases and J 0 bases, with 18 bases left between them. This CDR3 is built from 18 residues. CDR1 is ENHRY, CDR2 SYGVKD, per germline. The CDR3 region is CAISDPKAGVGSGNTIYF. Written as DNA, the CDR3 is TGTGCCATCAGTGACCCCAAAGCGGGGGTTGGCTCTGGAAACACCATATATTTT.

The chain links TRBV30 to TRBJ2-7; D perhaps matches TRBD2 (7 bases). CDR1 and CDR2 from the germline V gene are GTSNPN and SVGIG (reference sequence). This CDR3 has 14 amino acids. The ends were cut back, 0 bases at V and 3 bases at J, with 12 bases in the middle. The CDR3 spells CAWSVPGGHYEQYF. The CDR3 DNA reads as TGTGCCTGGAGTGTACCCGGGGGGCACTACGAGCAGTACTTC.

V usage is TRBV4-1 and J usage is TRBJ2-7; possibly TRBD2 for D (5 bases). Germline CDR1 reads MGHRA; CDR2 reads YSYEKL. The CDR3 is 16 residues long. Trimming took 0 bases from V and 2 from J, leaving 14 bases between them. Written as DNA, the CDR3 is TGCGCCAGCAGCCAAGATCATCCGGGAACGGCCTACGAGCAGTACTTC. It encodes CASSQDHPGTAYEQYF.

This clone was picked up one time. The chain employs TRBV9 and TRBJ1-1; 8 positions agree with TRBD1. The V and J ends lost 3 bases and 4 bases, in that order; junction bases with no gene match: 2. Germline CDR1 and CDR2: SGDLS and YYNGEE. This CDR3 region has 13 residues. DNA for the CDR3: TGTGCCAGCAGCGGAGACAGGGGCACTGAAGCTTTCTTT. It specifies CASSGDRGTEAFF.

The CDR3 here is CASSSNSVPYQPQHF. The CDR3, as DNA: TGTGCCAGCAGTTCGAATTCGGTGCCCTATCAGCCCCAGCATTTT. The chain combines TRBV27 with TRBJ1-5, with D unclear. The CDR3 extends over 15 amino acids. CDR1 and CDR2 (germline): MNHEY, SMNVEV (reference sequence). V shed 4 bases and J shed 5 bases, with 15 bases lying between them.

V and J are TRBV14 and TRBJ2-7, with D tentatively TRBD1 (6 bases). Trimming cost V 3 bases and J 2 bases, with 8 bases left between them. Germline V lookup: CDR1 SGHDN, CDR2 FVKESK. CDR3 length equals 13 residues. The chain's CDR3 is CASSQRGTYEQYF. The CDR3 DNA sequence: TGTGCCAGCAGCCAGAGGGGGACCTACGAGCAGTACTTC.

The rearrangement joins TRBV2 to TRBJ2-7; no definite D call. Germline loops: CDR1 SNHLY, CDR2 FYNNEI. This CDR3 region has 12 residues. The germline V and J ends were trimmed by 0 bases and 7 bases, with 7 bases remaining between them. For the CDR3, the DNA is TGTGCCAGCAGTGAAGCCCAGATTGAGCAGTACTTC. Amino acids: CASSEAQIEQYF.